These T cell receptor beta chains were read from a single sample in a study of blood T cell repertoires in COVID-19. Generated by immunoSEQ multiplex PCR, the TCRdb table keeps only in-frame clones and is missing some. The sample shows approximately 270,000 clones, around 93% of them seen only once. The sample taken for sequencing was PBMCs or T cells enriched from blood (not recorded which). The source of these receptors is a man between 35 and 55 years old who had been exposed to COVID-19. Each CDR3 is given with its conserved first and last residue.

j_call v_call cdr3_aa
TRBJ2-7 TRBV11-2 CASSSTRGYEQYF
TRBJ2-1 TRBV18 CASSPPPFSNEQFF
TRBJ2-7 TRBV7-2 CASSLTEIYEQYF
TRBJ1-1 TRBV5-1 CASSSGGSKYYTEAFF
TRBJ2-7 TRBV7-2 CASSATSGSYEQYF
TRBJ1-2 TRBV12-3/TRBV12-4 CASSPDTGAGYTF
TRBJ2-5 TRBV7-5 CVRSLGGHFCLWCETQYF
TRBJ1-2 TRBV27 CASSTDRSYNGYTF
TRBJ1-6 TRBV7-9 CASSLRGENSPLHF
TRBJ2-2 TRBV24-1 CATSDLQGSNTGELFF
TRBJ2-7 TRBV20-1 CSASSHSSYEQYF
TRBJ2-1 TRBV30 CAWTGTRTYNEQFF
TRBJ2-7 TRBV4-3 CASSQGIGAYEQYF
TRBJ2-2 TRBV7-8 CASSLSGGTGELFF
TRBJ2-5 TRBV27 CASSTGLAGIETQYF
TRBJ1-5 TRBV6-6 CASSYAGTHQPQHF
TRBJ2-7 TRBV27 CASSLRTSGRSDPYEQYF
TRBJ2-2 TRBV27 CASSDLQGGNTGELFF
TRBJ2-3 TRBV2 CANLAGGGTDTQYF
TRBJ1-2 TRBV7-2 CASSTRRDREDYGYTF
TRBJ2-1 TRBV25-1 CASSDEQGAWGEQFF
TRBJ1-4 TRBV7-2 CASSLMTGSNEKLFF
TRBJ2-1 TRBV18 CASSPRREGYNEQFF
TRBJ1-1 TRBV29-1 CSARGLNTEAFF
TRBJ2-1 TRBV28 CASRHPPSGPLNEQFF
TRBJ2-1 TRBV19 CASGQGNPGYSEQFF
TRBJ2-4 TRBV10-3 CAISKPTGRIAKNIQYF
TRBJ2-2 TRBV19 CASSISSGTGELFF
TRBJ2-2 TRBV11-2 CASTGGLTWNTGELFF
TRBJ1-4 TRBV7-9 CASSSLGGTNEKLFF
TRBJ1-6 TRBV9 CASSVASGGLKNNSPLHF
TRBJ2-2 TRBV19 CANRSSADRGTGELFF
TRBJ1-1 TRBV4-1 CASSWGGGRSEAFF
TRBJ2-1 TRBV5-1 CASSLVIVSSYNEQFF
TRBJ2-3 TRBV6-4 CASSGTGYTDTQYF
TRBJ1-1 TRBV3-1/TRBV3-2 CASSQGGPNTEAFF
TRBJ2-5 TRBV30 CAWSNGHFQETQYF
TRBJ2-1 TRBV6-4 CASSDTGQGIYNEQFF
TRBJ2-1 TRBV12-5 CASGLANGGSYNEQFF
TRBJ1-1 TRBV11-2 CASSLGVDRLDTEAFF
TRBJ1-1 TRBV4-1 CASSRMTGLDTEAFF
TRBJ1-6 TRBV19 CASSWQKNSPLHF
TRBJ2-5 TRBV19 CASSIDLLAGGVETQYF
TRBJ1-6 TRBV7-2 CASSSVTGDNSPLHF
TRBJ1-5 TRBV30 CAWSTAGGNQPQHF